The 25 T cell receptor beta chains below come from one sample, sequenced in a study of Graves' ophthalmopathy and Graves' hyperthyroidism. RNA transcripts were the source from which TCR beta CDR3 regions were amplified. Following a first-round RT-PCR that used HTBI primers, a second-round multiplex PCR was carried out. TCRdb ran MiXCR on the multiplex PCR reads and lists one entry per CDR3 protein. The sample holds hundreds of thousands of distinct CDR3 sequences, 22% seen once. The sample taken for sequencing was peripheral blood. These receptor sequences come from a woman younger than 35 with stable Graves' hyperthyroidism. Some clones in this sample may be carry-over from other donors' samples.

This clonotype was seen only once. It may be a read error: a sequence one base away is much more abundant. This chain uses TRBV6-1 with TRBJ2-7, with D maybe TRBD2 (6 bases). Trimming cost V 7 bases and J 6 bases, with 19 bases left between them. Germline lookup yields CDR1 MNHNS and CDR2 SASEGT. CDR3 size: 14 residues. CDR3 region: CASTDGGYDGEQYF. The CDR3 DNA reads TGTGCCAGCACCGACGGAGGGTACGACGGCGAGCAGTACTTC.

This CDR3 reads CASSFRNNAEQYF. In nucleotides, the CDR3 is TGTGCCAGCAGCTTCCGAAACAATGCCGAGCAGTACTTC. The chain joins TRBV5-5 to TRBJ2-7; no clear D gene. CDR3 size: 13 residues. Trimming took off 2 bases at V and 6 bases at J, with 12 bases between the two ends. Germline CDR1 is SGHKS and CDR2 is YYEKEE (reference sequence).

This clonotype was found many times. The J gene is TRBJ2-7, the V gene TRBV19, with 8 bases matching TRBD1. The germline V gene encodes CDR1 LNHDA and CDR2 SQIVND (reference sequence). The CDR3 spans 14 residues. Germline trimming cut 3 bases from V and 2 bases from J; bases unmatched to any gene: 3. The CDR3 is CASSIGTGAYEQYF. In DNA form, the CDR3 reads TGTGCCAGTAGTATTGGGACAGGTGCCTACGAGCAGTACTTC.

This clonotype was detected ten times or more. J is TRBJ2-7 and V is TRBV6-5; D is possibly TRBD2 (5 bases). There are 16 residues in the CDR3. Germline V CDR1 and CDR2: MNHEY, SVGAGI. Trimming left V 0 bases short and J 4 bases short, with 16 bases between. The DNA for the CDR3 is TGTGCCAGCAGTTACTCGGGTCGGGGTACGACGTACGAGCAGTACTTC. Protein: CASSYSGRGTTYEQYF.

This chain connects TRBV30 to TRBJ2-7; D gene uncertain. The V gene lost 0 bases and the J gene lost 2 bases, with 8 bases spanning the gap. The CDR3 has 13 residues. CDR1 and CDR2 from the germline V gene are GTSNPN and SVGIG (reference sequence). The CDR3 spells CAWSVGATYEQYF. CDR3 bases: TGTGCCTGGAGTGTAGGAGCTACCTACGAGCAGTACTTC.

This clonotype has only one observation. This chain joins TRBV20-1 and TRBJ1-5; 8 positions agree with TRBD1. This CDR3 spans 12 amino acids. The germline gives CDR1 DFQATT, CDR2 SNEGSKA (reference sequence). J gave up 6 bases and V 5 bases, and 3 bases lay outside the gene matches. CDR3 bases: TGCAGTGCTCCCGGACAGGGTCAGCCCCAGCATTTT. Translation gives CSAPGQGQPQHF.

This clonotype came up a few times. This chain joins TRBV6-1 and TRBJ1-2, with 8 bases lining up with TRBD1. CDR1 and CDR2 (germline): MNHNS, SASEGT. J was trimmed by 6 bases and V by 4 bases; bases with no gene match: 10. The CDR3 consists of 15 residues. The CDR3 region has the DNA TGTGCCAGCAGTGCAACCAGTTCAGGGGGCGATGGCTACACCTTC. Translating it yields CASSATSSGGDGYTF.

This clonotype was counted many times. The V call is TRBV27, the J call TRBJ1-1; 9 bases are shared with TRBD1. The ends lost 4 bases at V and 1 base at J; junction bases unmatched: 7. This CDR3 is built from 16 residues. Germline CDR1 and CDR2: MNHEY and SMNVEV (reference sequence). The CDR3 sequence: CASSSDNRGPNTEAFF. For the CDR3, the DNA is TGTGCCAGCAGTTCCGATAACAGGGGGCCGAACACTGAAGCTTTCTTT.

Many counts were recorded for this clonotype. The chain recombines TRBV3-1 with TRBJ2-5; D gene unclear. Germline loops: CDR1 LGHDT, CDR2 YNNKEL (reference sequence). CDR3 size: 12 residues. Trimming pared 2 bases from V and 5 bases from J, leaving 6 bases between. CDR3 in amino acids: CASSQTRETQYF. DNA of the CDR3: TGTGCCAGCAGCCAAACGCGGGAGACCCAGTACTTC.

The sample holds many counts of this clonotype. V is TRBV6-5 and J is TRBJ1-5; no reliable D call. The CDR3 consists of 13 residues. Trimming stripped 0 bases from V and 6 bases from J, with 6 bases between. Germline lookup yields CDR1 MNHEY and CDR2 SVGAGI. Written as DNA, the CDR3 is TGTGCCAGCAGTTACTCAGCTGGTCAGCCCCAGCATTTT. It encodes CASSYSAGQPQHF.

This clonotype appeared a few times. A much larger clone lies one base from this, so it may be a read error. The chain combines TRBV11-2 with TRBJ2-2; D might be TRBD2 (7 bases). Trimming removed 5 bases from V and 7 bases from J, with 20 bases in between. There are 16 residues in the CDR3. Germline V lookup: CDR1 SGHAT, CDR2 FQNNGV. CDR3 in amino acids: CASSKVVGGGIGELFF. For the CDR3, the DNA is TGTGCCAGCAGCAAAGTGGTGGGAGGGGGGATCGGGGAGCTGTTTTTT.

This sequence joins TRBV6-1 and TRBJ2-5; 8 bases fit TRBD2. The CDR3 has 14 residues. CDR1 MNHNS and CDR2 SASEGT come from the germline V gene. V lost 6 bases and J lost 5; bases outside the gene matches: 8. The CDR3 sequence is CASRDGRASETQYF. Written as DNA, the CDR3 is TGTGCCAGCAGGGACGGGAGGGCCTCGGAGACCCAGTACTTC.

The V gene is TRBV12-3 or TRBV12-4, the J gene TRBJ2-7, with D perhaps given as TRBD1 or TRBD2 (5 bases each). CDR3 length equals 14 residues. V lost 6 bases to trimming and J lost 2 bases, with 14 bases between them. CDR3 DNA: TGTGCCAGCAGCCCCCCCGGGGCTACCTACGAGCAGTACTTC. Residues: CASSPPGATYEQYF.

This clonotype was counted ten times or more. DNA for the CDR3: TGTGCCAGCAGTTTAACCTCGACCAGGGGCTACGAGCAGTACTTC. It is translated as CASSLTSTRGYEQYF. The chain has TRBV12-3 or TRBV12-4 and TRBJ2-7, with D perhaps TRBD1 (6 bases). This CDR3 is built from 15 residues. The V end lost 2 bases, the J end lost 3 bases, and 14 bases lay between the germline ends.

This clonotype showed up many times. The gene calls are TRBV4-1 and TRBJ1-5; maybe TRBD1 (6 bases). V gave up 5 bases and J gave up 1 base, with 15 bases separating them. The CDR3 extends over 16 amino acids. Germline V gives CDR1 MGHRA, CDR2 YSYEKL. CDR3 region: CASSITTGLSNQPQHF. CDR3 nucleotide sequence: TGCGCCAGCAGCATTACAACAGGGTTGAGCAATCAGCCCCAGCATTTT.

Many counts were recorded for this clonotype. The rearrangement links TRBV7-2 to TRBJ1-2, with unresolved D. Trimming pared 0 bases from V and 8 bases from J, leaving 7 bases between. Germline V gene lookup returns CDR1 SGHTA and CDR2 FQGNSA. CDR3 length equals 12 residues. CDR3 protein: CASSLAGRGYTF. CDR3 nucleotides: TGTGCCAGCAGCTTAGCGGGTCGAGGCTACACCTTC.

This clonotype occurred a few times. The chain couples TRBV7-3 to TRBJ1-1, with no clear D. Germline V gene data show CDR1 as SGHTA and CDR2 as FQGTGA. V lost 6 bases and J 4 bases, leaving 12 bases between the germline ends. The CDR3 spans 13 residues. This chain's CDR3 is CASSYGGSTEAFF. DNA for the CDR3: TGTGCCAGCAGTTACGGTGGTAGCACTGAAGCTTTCTTT.

At least ten counts were recorded for this clonotype. This chain joins TRBV6-5 and TRBJ1-5; tentative D call: TRBD1 (5 bases). The V gene lost 2 bases and the J gene lost 6 bases, with 14 bases spanning the gap. This CDR3 comprises 15 residues. Germline CDR1 is MNHEY and CDR2 is SVGAGI. CDR3 in DNA: TGTGCCAGCAGTTACAAGGCAGGAAGGGGTCAGCCCCAGCATTTT. Translation gives CASSYKAGRGQPQHF.

The V and J genes are TRBV6-1 and TRBJ1-1; 9 bases align to TRBD1. V was clipped by 8 bases and J by 6 bases; unmatched bases: 10. Germline CDR1 reads MNHNS; CDR2 reads SASEGT. This CDR3 contains 14 residues. In DNA form, the CDR3 reads TGTGCCAGCTCTCGGACAGGGGAGAGGGCTGAAGCTTTCTTT. Protein product: CASSRTGERAEAFF.

V and J are TRBV20-1 and TRBJ2-5, with TRBD2 matching over 14 bases. The V gene end was trimmed by 5 bases and the J gene end by 6 bases; junction bases not matched to a gene: 5. This CDR3 spans 14 amino acids. CDR1 and CDR2 (germline): DFQATT, SNEGSKA (reference sequence). CDR3 bases: TGCAGTGCTCTGACTAGCGGGGGGGTAAAGACCCAGTACTTC. Translation gives CSALTSGGVKTQYF.

This clonotype was found many times. The V and J genes are TRBV30 and TRBJ1-1; D perhaps matches TRBD1 (5 bases). The CDR3 has 12 amino acids. Germline assignment: CDR1 GTSNPN and CDR2 SVGIG (reference sequence). Trimming removed 4 bases from V and 3 bases from J, with 9 bases in between. This CDR3 reads CAWNRQHTEAFF. DNA of the CDR3: TGTGCCTGGAATAGACAGCACACTGAAGCTTTCTTT.

As concerns this clonotype: The conserved closing phenylalanine or tryptophan is absent in this CDR3, likely reflecting a read error. J is TRBJ1-2 and V is TRBV28; the D is unclear. The CDR3 totals 14 residues. V dropped 3 bases and J dropped 0 bases, with 8 bases sitting between them. CDR1 is MDHEN, CDR2 SYDVKM, per germline. The CDR3 loop reads CASSFVRPNYGYTV. The CDR3 DNA reads TGTGCCAGCAGTTTCGTTCGGCCTAACTATGGCTACACCGTC.

This clonotype was counted only a few times. This chain links TRBV7-6 with TRBJ2-1; weak D call: TRBD2 (5 bases). From germline, CDR1 is SGHVS and CDR2 FNYEAQ. V lost 1 base and J lost 9, with 13 bases in between. This CDR3 is built from 14 residues. CDR3 DNA sequence: TGTGCCAGCAGCTTAGTAGACGTTCGGGGTGAGCAGTTCTTC. Its translation is CASSLVDVRGEQFF.

This clonotype has just a few counts. V gene TRBV4-2 combines with J gene TRBJ2-3; unclear D gene. From germline, CDR1 is LGHNA and CDR2 YNFKEQ. The CDR3 consists of 15 residues. The germline V and J ends were trimmed by 2 bases and 2 bases, with 11 bases remaining between them. The CDR3 nucleotides are TGTGCCAGCAGCCAACTTCTCGCGAACACAGATACGCAGTATTTT. Its protein is CASSQLLANTDTQYF.

In its sample, this clonotype was seen many times. The chain is built from TRBV6-4 and TRBJ1-2; TRBD1 is a possible D gene (6 bases). Germline V lookup: CDR1 MRHNA, CDR2 SNTAGT. Trimming cost V 6 bases and J 0 bases, with 17 bases left between them. The CDR3 contains 16 residues. CDR3 in amino acids: CASSPTGTSSNYGYTF. The CDR3 nucleotides read TGTGCCAGCAGCCCTACCGGGACATCTTCTAACTATGGCTACACCTTC.